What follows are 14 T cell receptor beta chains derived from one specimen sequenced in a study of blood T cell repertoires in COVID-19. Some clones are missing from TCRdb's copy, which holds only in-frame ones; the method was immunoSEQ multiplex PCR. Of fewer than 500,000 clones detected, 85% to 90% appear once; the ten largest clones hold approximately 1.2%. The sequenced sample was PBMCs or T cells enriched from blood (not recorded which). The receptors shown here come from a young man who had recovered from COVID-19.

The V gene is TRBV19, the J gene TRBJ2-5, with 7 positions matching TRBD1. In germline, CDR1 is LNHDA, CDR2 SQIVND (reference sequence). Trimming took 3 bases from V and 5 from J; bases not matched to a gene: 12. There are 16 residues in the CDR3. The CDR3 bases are TGTGCCAGTAGTATTGGACAGGTAACGATGCGGGAGACCCAGTACTTC. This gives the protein CASSIGQVTMRETQYF.

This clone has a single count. The CDR3 nucleotides read TGTGCCAGCTTGACTAGCGGGAGCTACGAGCAGTACTTC. It specifies CASLTSGSYEQYF. The V call is TRBV28, the J call TRBJ2-7; 12 bases line up with TRBD2. This CDR3 has 13 residues. V shed 8 bases, J shed 3 bases, and the junction held 2 bases outside the gene matches. Germline CDR1 is MDHEN and CDR2 is SYDVKM.

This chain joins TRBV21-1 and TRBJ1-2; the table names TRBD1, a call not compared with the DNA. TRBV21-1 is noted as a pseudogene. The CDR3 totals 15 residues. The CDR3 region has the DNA TGTGCCAGCAGCAGGTTAGACAGTCACCGCTATGGCTACACCTTC. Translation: CASSRLDSHRYGYTF.

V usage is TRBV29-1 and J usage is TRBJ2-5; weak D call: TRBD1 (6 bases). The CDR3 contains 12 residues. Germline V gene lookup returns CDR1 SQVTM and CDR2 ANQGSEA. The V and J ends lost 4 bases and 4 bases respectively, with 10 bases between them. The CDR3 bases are TGCAGCGTTGGGGGGCGGGCAGAGACCCAGTACTTC. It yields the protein CSVGGRAETQYF. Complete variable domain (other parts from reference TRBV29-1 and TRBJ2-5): SAVISQKPSRDICQRGTSLTIQCQVDSQVTMMFWYRQQPGQSLTLIATANQGSEATYESGFVIDKFPISRPNLTFSTLTVSNMSPEDSSIYLCSVGGRAETQYFGPGTRLLVL.

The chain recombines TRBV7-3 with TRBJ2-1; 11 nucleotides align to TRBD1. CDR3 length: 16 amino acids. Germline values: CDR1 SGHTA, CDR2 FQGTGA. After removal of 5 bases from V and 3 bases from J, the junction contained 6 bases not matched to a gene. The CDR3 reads CASSVSGTGGYNEQFF. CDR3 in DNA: TGTGCCAGCAGCGTGAGCGGGACAGGGGGCTACAATGAGCAGTTCTTC. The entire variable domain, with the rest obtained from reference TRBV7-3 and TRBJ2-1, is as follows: GAGVSQTPSNKVTEKGKYVELRCDPISGHTALYWYRQSLGQGPEFLIYFQGTGAADDSGLPNDRFFAVRPEGSVSTLKIQRTERGDSAVYLCASSVSGTGGYNEQFFGPGTRLTVL.

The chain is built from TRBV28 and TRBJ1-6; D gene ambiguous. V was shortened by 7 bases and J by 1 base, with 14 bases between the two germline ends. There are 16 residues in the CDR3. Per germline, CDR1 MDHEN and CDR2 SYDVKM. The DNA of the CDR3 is TGTGCCAGCACAGGAGGAGGAGTATCCTATAATTCACCCCTCCACTTT. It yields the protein CASTGGGVSYNSPLHF.

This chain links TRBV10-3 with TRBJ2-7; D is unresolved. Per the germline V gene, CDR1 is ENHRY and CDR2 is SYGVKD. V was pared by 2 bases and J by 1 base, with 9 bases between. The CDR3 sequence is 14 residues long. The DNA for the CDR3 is TGTGCCATCAGTGAGCGTCAGGATTCCTACGAGCAGTACTTC. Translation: CAISERQDSYEQYF.

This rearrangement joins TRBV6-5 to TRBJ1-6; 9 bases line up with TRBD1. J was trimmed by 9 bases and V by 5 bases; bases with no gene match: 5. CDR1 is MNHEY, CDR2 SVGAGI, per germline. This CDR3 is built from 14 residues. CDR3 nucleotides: TGTGCCAGCAGTCCGGGACAGGGAAGTTCACCCCTCCACTTT. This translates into CASSPGQGSSPLHF.

The CDR3, as DNA: TGTGCCAGTACTCGGGAGAACACCGGGGAGCTGTTTTTT. As protein: CASTRENTGELFF. The V call is TRBV19, the J call TRBJ2-2; the D gene is possibly TRBD2 (5 bases). The V end lost 7 bases, the J end lost 1 base, and 7 bases lay between the germline ends. This CDR3 is built from 13 residues. Germline lookup yields CDR1 LNHDA and CDR2 SQIVND (reference sequence).

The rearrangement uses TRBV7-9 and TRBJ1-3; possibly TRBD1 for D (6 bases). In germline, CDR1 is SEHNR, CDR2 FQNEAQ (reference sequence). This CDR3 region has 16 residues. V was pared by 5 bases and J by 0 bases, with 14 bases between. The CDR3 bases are TGTGCCAGCAGCAAGGACAGTCCCTCCTCTGGAAACACCATATATTTT. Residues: CASSKDSPSSGNTIYF.

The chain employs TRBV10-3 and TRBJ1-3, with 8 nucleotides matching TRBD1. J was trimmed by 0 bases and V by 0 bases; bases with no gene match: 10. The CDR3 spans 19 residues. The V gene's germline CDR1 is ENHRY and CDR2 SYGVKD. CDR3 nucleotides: TGTGCCATCAGTGAGTCCCTATCGACAGGGACAGGCTCTGGAAACACCATATATTTT. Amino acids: CAISESLSTGTGSGNTIYF.

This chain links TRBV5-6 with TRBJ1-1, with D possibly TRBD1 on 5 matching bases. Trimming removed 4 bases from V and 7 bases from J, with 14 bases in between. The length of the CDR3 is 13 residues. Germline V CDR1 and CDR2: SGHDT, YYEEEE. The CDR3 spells CASSQDRGVEAFF. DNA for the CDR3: TGTGCCAGCAGCCAGGACCGGGGGGTTGAAGCTTTCTTT.

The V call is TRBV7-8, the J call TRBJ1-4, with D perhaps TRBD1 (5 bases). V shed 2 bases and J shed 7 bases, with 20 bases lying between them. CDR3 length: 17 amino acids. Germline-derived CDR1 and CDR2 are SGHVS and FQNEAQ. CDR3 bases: TGTGCCAGCAGCTTACAGGGTACCCCGGCCCTTACTGAAAAACTGTTTTTT. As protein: CASSLQGTPALTEKLFF. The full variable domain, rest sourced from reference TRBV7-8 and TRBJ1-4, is GAGVSQSPRYKVAKRGQDVALRCDPISGHVSLFWYQQALGQGPEFLTYFQNEAQLDKSGLPSDRFFAERPEGSVSTLKIQRTQQEDSAVYLCASSLQGTPALTEKLFFGSGTQLSVL.

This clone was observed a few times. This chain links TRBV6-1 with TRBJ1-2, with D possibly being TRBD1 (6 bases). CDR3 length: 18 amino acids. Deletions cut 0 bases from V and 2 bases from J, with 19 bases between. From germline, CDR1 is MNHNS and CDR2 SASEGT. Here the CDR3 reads CASSEALKPDRLNYGYTF. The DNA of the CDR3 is TGTGCCAGCAGTGAAGCGCTCAAACCAGACAGGTTGAACTATGGCTACACCTTC.